These T cell receptor beta chains were read from a single sample in a study of response to subunit inactivated influenza vaccine. TCRdb itself ran the RT-PCR reads through MiXCR, one entry per CDR3 protein. The profile shows about 170,000 distinct CDR3 sequences, around 12% of them singletons. The same data also went into a second study, on T cells expressing NK-cell markers.

This sample comprised CD8+ T cells sorted from PBMCs, obtained roughly 12 days after vaccination. Source of these receptors: a man in his fifties or sixties who received an inactivated influenza vaccine. Each CDR3 is given with its conserved first and last residue.

J: TRBJ1-1; V: TRBV10-3; CDR3: CATLGGTEAFF
J: TRBJ2-1; V: TRBV12-3/TRBV12-4; CDR3: CASSAALSGPSSGNEQFF
J: TRBJ2-1; V: TRBV4-3; CDR3: CASSNKIGTRDTNEQFF
J: TRBJ1-4; V: TRBV6-2/TRBV6-3; CDR3: CASRDHRGQGEKLFF
J: TRBJ1-2; V: TRBV5-1; CDR3: CASSPDSDYGYTF
J: TRBJ2-7; V: TRBV27; CDR3: CASSLEAGQGAYEQYF
J: TRBJ2-2; V: TRBV28; CDR3: CASSLGTFPFTPGELFF
J: TRBJ2-1; V: TRBV5-6; CDR3: CASSLDFLGSVYNEQFF
J: TRBJ2-3; V: TRBV20-1; CDR3: CSASGGLGEITGLGGDTQYF
J: TRBJ1-6; V: TRBV5-1; CDR3: CASSDRQGRNSPLHF
J: TRBJ2-7; V: TRBV2; CDR3: CASRDPRGNEQYF
J: TRBJ1-1; V: TRBV6-1; CDR3: CASSEALYSMNTEAFF
J: TRBJ2-7; V: TRBV6-2/TRBV6-3; CDR3: CASSYPDYEQYF
J: TRBJ2-5; V: TRBV28; CDR3: CASSPSGGGETQYF
J: TRBJ1-1; V: TRBV28; CDR3: CASSLLGSRGTEAFF
J: TRBJ2-2; V: TRBV20-1; CDR3: CSARGDYTGELFF